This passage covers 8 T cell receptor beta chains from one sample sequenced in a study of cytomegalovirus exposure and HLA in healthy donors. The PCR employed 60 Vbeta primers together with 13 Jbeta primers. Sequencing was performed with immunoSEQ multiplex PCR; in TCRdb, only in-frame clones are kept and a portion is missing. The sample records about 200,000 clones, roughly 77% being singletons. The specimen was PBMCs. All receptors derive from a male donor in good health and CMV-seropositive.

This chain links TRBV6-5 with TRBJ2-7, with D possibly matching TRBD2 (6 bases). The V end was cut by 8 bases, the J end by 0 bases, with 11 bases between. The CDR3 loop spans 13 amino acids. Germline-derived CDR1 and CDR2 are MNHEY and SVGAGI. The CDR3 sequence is CASAGGVSYEQYF. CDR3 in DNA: TGTGCCAGCGCTGGCGGGGTCTCCTACGAGCAGTACTTC.

This chain's CDR3 is CASNKYDRNEKLFF. CDR3 bases: TGTGCCAGCAACAAATACGATCGTAATGAAAAACTGTTTTTT. The V and J genes are TRBV9 and TRBJ1-4; no definite D call. The germline V and J ends were trimmed by 6 bases and 4 bases, with 13 bases remaining between them. The CDR3 sequence is 14 residues long. The germline V gene has CDR1 SGDLS and CDR2 YYNGEE.

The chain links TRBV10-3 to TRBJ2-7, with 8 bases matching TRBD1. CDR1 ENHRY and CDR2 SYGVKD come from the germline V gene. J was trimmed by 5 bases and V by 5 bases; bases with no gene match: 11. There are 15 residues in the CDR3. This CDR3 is CAISSPRQGSHEQYF. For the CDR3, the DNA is TGTGCCATCAGTTCCCCGAGACAGGGGTCACACGAGCAGTACTTC.

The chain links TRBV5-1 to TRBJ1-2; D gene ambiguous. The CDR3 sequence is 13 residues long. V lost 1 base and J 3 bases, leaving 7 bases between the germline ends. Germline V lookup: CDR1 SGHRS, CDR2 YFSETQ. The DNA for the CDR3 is TGCGCCAGCAGCTTGAGAGATGACTATGGCTACACCTTC. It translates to CASSLRDDYGYTF. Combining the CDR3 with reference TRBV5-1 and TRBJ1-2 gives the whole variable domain KAGVTQTPRYLIKTRGQQVTLSCSPISGHRSVSWYQQTPGQGLQFLFEYFSETQRNKGNFPGRFSGRQFSNSRSEMNVSTLELGDSALYLCASSLRDDYGYTFGSGTRLTVV.

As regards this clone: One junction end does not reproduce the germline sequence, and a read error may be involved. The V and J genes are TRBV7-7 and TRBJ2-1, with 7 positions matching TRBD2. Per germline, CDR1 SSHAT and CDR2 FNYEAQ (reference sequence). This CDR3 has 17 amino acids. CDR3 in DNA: TGTGCTAGCAGCTTAGACTCTGGCGGGAGTGGCGGCAATGAGCAGTTCTTC. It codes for CASSLDSGGSGGNEQFF.

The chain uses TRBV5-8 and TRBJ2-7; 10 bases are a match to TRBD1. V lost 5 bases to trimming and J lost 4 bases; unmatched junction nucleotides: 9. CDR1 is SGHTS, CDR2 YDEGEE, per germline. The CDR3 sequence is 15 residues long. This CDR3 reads CASRASGQGVYEQYF. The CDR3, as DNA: TGTGCCAGCAGGGCGAGTGGACAGGGGGTATACGAGCAGTACTTC.

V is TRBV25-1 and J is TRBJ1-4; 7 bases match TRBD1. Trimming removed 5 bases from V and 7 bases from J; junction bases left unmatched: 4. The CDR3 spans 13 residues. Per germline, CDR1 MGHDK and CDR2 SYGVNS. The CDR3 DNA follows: TGTGCCAGCAGTCCAGGGGGGTCTGAAAAACTGTTTTTT. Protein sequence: CASSPGGSEKLFF.

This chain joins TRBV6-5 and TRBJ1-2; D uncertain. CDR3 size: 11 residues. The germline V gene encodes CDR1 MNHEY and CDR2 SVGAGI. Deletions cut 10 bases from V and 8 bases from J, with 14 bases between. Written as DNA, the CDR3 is TGTGCCACCCATTACGGAGGAGGCTACACCTTC. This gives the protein CATHYGGGYTF.